This T cell receptor beta chain was sequenced during a study of T cells after yellow fever vaccination. This clonotype was found many times. Its antigen is unknown. Study-level findings and limits: Weaker overall, the secondary response nonetheless peaked faster (day 5 versus 15).

Production of TCR cDNA was by 5'RACE template switching, which also added a universal primer site and UMIs. One entry per CDR3 protein results from TCRdb running MiXCR on the 5' RACE reads. The sample holds almost 70,000 distinct CDR3 sequences; approximately 5% are singletons and the top ten take roughly 2.3%. The CDR3 is 16 amino acids. V shed 1 base and J shed 2 bases, with 12 bases lying between them. Germline-derived CDR1 and CDR2 are SGHTA and FQGNSA. The TCR comes from a young man who received the YFV17D yellow fever vaccine. This chain connects TRBV7-2 to TRBJ2-1; D possibly corresponds to TRBD1 (6 bases). The sample here was CD4+ T cells sorted from PBMCs, taken less than 16 days after the first yellow fever vaccination. CDR3 nucleotide sequence: TGTGCCAGCAGCTTAGATGTCTGGGGGCCCTACAATGAGCAGTTCTTC. The encoded protein is CASSLDVWGPYNEQFF. Together with reference TRBV7-2 and TRBJ2-1, the CDR3 gives the full variable domain: GAGVSQSPSNKVTEKGKDVELRCDPISGHTALYWYRQSLGQGLEFLIYFQGNSAPDKSGLPSDRFSAERTGGSVSTLTIQRTQQEDSAVYLCASSLDVWGPYNEQFFGPGTRLTVL.